Listed here is a single TCR beta chain. Its antigen is as yet unknown. Germline values: CDR1 MGHDK, CDR2 SYGVNS. V was pared by 3 bases and J by 5 bases, with 9 bases of the junction left unmatched. CDR3 size: 15 residues. This sample stems from a study of cytomegalovirus exposure and HLA in healthy donors. PCR involved 60 Vbeta and 13 Jbeta primers. The table came from immunoSEQ multiplex PCR; TCRdb's copy has only in-frame clones and leaves some out. Here the sample spans 100,000 to 150,000 clones, about 83% being singletons. General study findings and limits: The study designated roughly 150 TCR beta chains cytomegalovirus-associated.

J is TRBJ1-1 and V is TRBV25-1; 7 bases agree with TRBD1. Sequencing was performed on PBMCs. This TCR derives from a girl aged 2-10 years in good health and CMV-seronegative. The chain's CDR3 is CASSDISRGFTEAFF. The CDR3 DNA sequence: TGTGCCAGCAGTGATATTAGCAGGGGGTTTACTGAAGCTTTCTTT.